This is a list of T cell receptor beta chains from one sample in a study of shared clonotypes between healthy human individuals. The assay was immunoSEQ multiplex PCR, and TCRdb's table has in-frame clones only and misses some. The sample shows about 2 million clones, about 95% of them seen only once. The sample was naive CD8+ T cells sorted from blood. These receptors originate from a man between 18 and 29 years old in good health. Each CDR3 is given with its conserved first and last residue. The D gene is left open where the match is weak. Size is stated for part of the rows, as once, few or many counts, or as a class when the clone is expanded.

clone size: -; J gene: TRBJ2-7; D gene: -; V gene: TRBV7-2; CDR3 DNA: TGTGCCAGCAGCTTAGCCTCTCACTACGAGCAGTACTTC; CDR3 protein: CASSLASHYEQYF
clone size: -; J gene: TRBJ1-4; D gene: -; V gene: TRBV9; CDR3 DNA: TGTGCCAGCAGCGTAGGTGAGGGGTTTAATGAAAAACTGTTTTTT; CDR3 protein: CASSVGEGFNEKLFF
clone size: -; J gene: TRBJ2-7; D gene: -; V gene: TRBV27; CDR3 DNA: TGTGCCAGCAGTTTATATGGGAGTGGCTCCTACGAGCAGTACTTC; CDR3 protein: CASSLYGSGSYEQYF
clone size: -; J gene: TRBJ2-7; D gene: TRBD1; V gene: TRBV11-2; CDR3 DNA: TGTGCCAGCAGTGTAGGGACAGGCTTAATCTACGAGCAGTACTTC; CDR3 protein: CASSVGTGLIYEQYF
clone size: -; J gene: TRBJ1-2; D gene: -; V gene: TRBV9; CDR3 DNA: TGTGCCAGCAGCGTCCCGTTCTATGGCTACACCTTC; CDR3 protein: CASSVPFYGYTF
clone size: -; J gene: TRBJ2-5; D gene: -; V gene: TRBV7-9; CDR3 DNA: TGTGCCAGCAGCCCCTGGGAGAGCGAGGAGACCCAGTACTTC; CDR3 protein: CASSPWESEETQYF
clone size: -; J gene: TRBJ1-6; D gene: -; V gene: TRBV21-1; CDR3 DNA: TGTGCCAGCAGCGAACCGCTCCAGACAAATTCACCCCTCCACTTT; CDR3 protein: CASSEPLQTNSPLHF
clone size: -; J gene: TRBJ2-7; D gene: -; V gene: TRBV6-5; CDR3 DNA: TGTGCCAGCAGTTACTCCGCAGGGAATTCAGCCTACGAGCAGTACTTC; CDR3 protein: CASSYSAGNSAYEQYF
clone size: -; J gene: TRBJ2-7; D gene: TRBD1; V gene: TRBV30; CDR3 DNA: TGTGCCTGGAGTGTGAAGGACAGGATTAACTACGAGCAGTACTTC; CDR3 protein: CAWSVKDRINYEQYF
clone size: -; J gene: TRBJ2-3; D gene: -; V gene: TRBV5-1; CDR3 DNA: TGCGCCAGCTCTCTGGAGGGAGCAGATACGCAGTATTTT; CDR3 protein: CASSLEGADTQYF
clone size: -; J gene: TRBJ2-1; D gene: TRBD1; V gene: TRBV4-1; CDR3 DNA: TGCGCCAGCAGCCAGTTCGGACAGGGGATTGATGAGCAGTTCTTC; CDR3 protein: CASSQFGQGIDEQFF
clone size: -; J gene: TRBJ2-7; D gene: TRBD2; V gene: TRBV19; CDR3 DNA: TGTGCCAGTCATAGGGGGGAGCGGGAGGTTAATCGCCACGAGCAGTACTTC; CDR3 protein: CASHRGEREVNRHEQYF
clone size: -; J gene: TRBJ2-3; D gene: -; V gene: TRBV2; CDR3 DNA: TGTGCCAGCAGTGAAGAGGGCTACCCCACAGATACGCAGTATTTT; CDR3 protein: CASSEEGYPTDTQYF
clone size: -; J gene: TRBJ2-3; D gene: TRBD2; V gene: TRBV18; CDR3 DNA: TGTGCCAGCTCACCACTGACTACTAAAACTAGCGGGCCCCCAGATACGCAGTATTTT; CDR3 protein: CASSPLTTKTSGPPDTQYF
clone size: -; J gene: TRBJ2-3; D gene: -; V gene: TRBV7-9; CDR3 DNA: TGTGCCAGCAGCTGGGCTAGCACAGATACGCAGTATTTT; CDR3 protein: CASSWASTDTQYF
clone size: -; J gene: TRBJ2-7; D gene: TRBD1; V gene: TRBV11-1; CDR3 DNA: TGTGCCAGCAGCTTCGGGACAGGGGGCGACGAGCAGTACTTC; CDR3 protein: CASSFGTGGDEQYF
clone size: -; J gene: TRBJ2-7; D gene: -; V gene: TRBV28; CDR3 DNA: TGTGCCAGCAGTAACGAATTCACCTACGAGCAGTACTTC; CDR3 protein: CASSNEFTYEQYF
clone size: -; J gene: TRBJ1-5; D gene: -; V gene: TRBV27; CDR3 DNA: TGTGCCAGCAGTTTAACGGGACTGATATTGGAGCCCCAGCATTTT; CDR3 protein: CASSLTGLILEPQHF
clone size: -; J gene: TRBJ2-6; D gene: -; V gene: TRBV6-1; CDR3 DNA: TGTGCCAGCAGTGGCTTCAGGGATCTCCCCTCTGGGGCCAACGTCCTGACTTTC; CDR3 protein: CASSGFRDLPSGANVLTF
clone size: -; J gene: TRBJ1-2; D gene: -; V gene: TRBV11-2; CDR3 DNA: TGTGCCAGCAGCACCACAGAGAACTGGGGTGGCTACACCTTC; CDR3 protein: CASSTTENWGGYTF
clone size: -; J gene: TRBJ1-2; D gene: -; V gene: TRBV9; CDR3 DNA: TGTGCCAGCAGCGTTGACAGCTCCGACTTCAATGGCTACACCTTC; CDR3 protein: CASSVDSSDFNGYTF
clone size: once; J gene: TRBJ2-7; D gene: TRBD1; V gene: TRBV7-9; CDR3 DNA: TGTGCCAGCAGCTTGGGACAGGGCCGCGAGCAGTACTTC; CDR3 protein: CASSLGQGREQYF
clone size: -; J gene: TRBJ2-1; D gene: TRBD2; V gene: TRBV4-1; CDR3 DNA: TGCGCCAGCAGCCAAGAAGGACTAGCGGAGCAGTTCTTC; CDR3 protein: CASSQEGLAEQFF
clone size: -; J gene: TRBJ2-2; D gene: -; V gene: TRBV7-9; CDR3 DNA: TGTGCCAGCAGCTTATCCTTCCAGAGTCCGAACACCGGGGAGCTGTTTTTT; CDR3 protein: CASSLSFQSPNTGELFF
clone size: -; J gene: TRBJ2-7; D gene: -; V gene: TRBV7-8; CDR3 DNA: TGTGCCAGCAGCTTAGGTGGGACCTCCTACGAGCAGTACTTC; CDR3 protein: CASSLGGTSYEQYF
clone size: -; J gene: TRBJ1-5; D gene: TRBD1; V gene: TRBV10-1; CDR3 DNA: TGCGCCAGCGACAGGGATTGGGGCAATCAGCCCCAGCATTTT; CDR3 protein: CASDRDWGNQPQHF
clone size: few; J gene: TRBJ1-6; D gene: -; V gene: TRBV30; CDR3 DNA: TGTGCCTGGAGTGCTGGAGGAGGGCGTCTCCACTTT; CDR3 protein: CAWSAGGGRLHF
clone size: -; J gene: TRBJ1-4; D gene: -; V gene: TRBV7-8; CDR3 DNA: TGTGCCAGCAGCTTCGGGGAGGAAGGGGTCCCGTGGAAACTGTTTTTT; CDR3 protein: CASSFGEEGVPWKLFF
clone size: -; J gene: TRBJ2-1; D gene: -; V gene: TRBV10-3; CDR3 DNA: TGTGCCATCAGTGATGTAGGGCAGGAGCAGTTCTTC; CDR3 protein: CAISDVGQEQFF
clone size: -; J gene: TRBJ1-2; D gene: -; V gene: TRBV5-4; CDR3 DNA: TGTGCCAGCAGCTTGGATAAATATGGCTACACCTTC; CDR3 protein: CASSLDKYGYTF
clone size: once; J gene: TRBJ2-3; D gene: -; V gene: TRBV7-9; CDR3 DNA: TGTGCCAGCAGCCAAAATCGCGGGGCTAGCACAGATACGCAGTATTTT; CDR3 protein: CASSQNRGASTDTQYF
clone size: -; J gene: TRBJ1-1; D gene: TRBD1; V gene: TRBV28; CDR3 DNA: TGTGCCAGCAGTCCGCCCTTGACAGGGGGCTGGACTGAAGCTTTCTTT; CDR3 protein: CASSPPLTGGWTEAFF
clone size: -; J gene: TRBJ1-1; D gene: -; V gene: TRBV6-1; CDR3 DNA: TGTGCCAGCAGTGATTGGCCACCAAACACTGAAGCTTTCTTT; CDR3 protein: CASSDWPPNTEAFF
clone size: once; J gene: TRBJ2-5; D gene: TRBD2; V gene: TRBV27; CDR3 DNA: TGTGCCAGCAGTTTACACCCGGGGGGGCAAGAGACCCAGTACTTC; CDR3 protein: CASSLHPGGQETQYF
clone size: -; J gene: TRBJ2-7; D gene: -; V gene: TRBV27; CDR3 DNA: TGTGCCAGCAGTCTCACACAGGGGGGGTTTCCCTACGAGCAGTACTTC; CDR3 protein: CASSLTQGGFPYEQYF
clone size: -; J gene: TRBJ2-7; D gene: -; V gene: TRBV14; CDR3 DNA: TGTGCCAGCAGCCAAGGAACCTACGAGCAGTACTTC; CDR3 protein: CASSQGTYEQYF
clone size: -; J gene: TRBJ2-7; D gene: -; V gene: TRBV19; CDR3 DNA: TGTGCCAGTAGTATATCAGCCTCCTACGAGCAGTACTTC; CDR3 protein: CASSISASYEQYF
clone size: -; J gene: TRBJ2-7; D gene: TRBD2; V gene: TRBV6-5; CDR3 DNA: TGTGCCAGCAGTTACGGGGAGGGTACTCTTCCCGAGCAGTACTTC; CDR3 protein: CASSYGEGTLPEQYF
clone size: -; J gene: TRBJ2-1; D gene: -; V gene: TRBV2; CDR3 DNA: TGTGCCAGCAGTGAACCCCCAGGATGGGGGGCATGGGATGAGCAGTTCTTC; CDR3 protein: CASSEPPGWGAWDEQFF
clone size: -; J gene: TRBJ2-7; D gene: TRBD2; V gene: TRBV9; CDR3 DNA: TGTGCCAGCAGTAGCGGGGGATTTTACGAGCAGTACTTC; CDR3 protein: CASSSGGFYEQYF
clone size: -; J gene: TRBJ2-7; D gene: TRBD1; V gene: TRBV6-5; CDR3 DNA: TGTGCCAGCTGGGACAGGGTGGTCTACGAGCAGTACTTC; CDR3 protein: CASWDRVVYEQYF
clone size: -; J gene: TRBJ2-3; D gene: TRBD2; V gene: TRBV5-1; CDR3 DNA: TGCGCCAGCAGCTTGACTAGCGGGTTATCAGATACGCAGTATTTT; CDR3 protein: CASSLTSGLSDTQYF
clone size: -; J gene: TRBJ2-6; D gene: -; V gene: TRBV4-1; CDR3 DNA: TGCGCCAGCAGCCAAGATCCTTCTTGGACCGGGGCCAACGTCCTGACTTTC; CDR3 protein: CASSQDPSWTGANVLTF
clone size: -; J gene: TRBJ2-2; D gene: -; V gene: TRBV6-6; CDR3 DNA: TGTGCCAGCACTTTAACCGGGGAGCTGTTTTTT; CDR3 protein: CASTLTGELFF
clone size: -; J gene: TRBJ2-1; D gene: TRBD2; V gene: TRBV7-3; CDR3 DNA: TGTGCCAGCAGCCAAAGCGGGGGGGCCTACAATGAGCAGTTCTTC; CDR3 protein: CASSQSGGAYNEQFF
clone size: few; J gene: TRBJ1-2; D gene: TRBD1; V gene: TRBV7-9; CDR3 DNA: TGTGCCAGCAGCCAGGGACAGATTAACACCTTC; CDR3 protein: CASSQGQINTF
clone size: -; J gene: TRBJ2-6; D gene: TRBD1; V gene: TRBV15; CDR3 DNA: TGTGCCACCAGCTTTACCGGGACAGGTCCATCTGGGGCCAACGTCCTGACTTTC; CDR3 protein: CATSFTGTGPSGANVLTF
clone size: -; J gene: TRBJ2-3; D gene: -; V gene: TRBV4-3; CDR3 DNA: TGCGCCAGCAGCCAATCAGGGTTAGTAGATACGCAGTATTTT; CDR3 protein: CASSQSGLVDTQYF
clone size: -; J gene: TRBJ1-3; D gene: -; V gene: TRBV11-2; CDR3 DNA: TGTGCCAGCAGCTTAGGCGGACCGCGCCTCGCGGGAAACACCATATATTTT; CDR3 protein: CASSLGGPRLAGNTIYF
clone size: -; J gene: TRBJ2-1; D gene: -; V gene: TRBV5-8; CDR3 DNA: TGTGCCAGCAGCCGCGGCTCCTACAATGAGCAGTTCTTC; CDR3 protein: CASSRGSYNEQFF
clone size: -; J gene: TRBJ2-5; D gene: -; V gene: TRBV7-6; CDR3 DNA: TGTGCCAGCAGCTTATTCCACGGGGAGACCCAGTACTTC; CDR3 protein: CASSLFHGETQYF
clone size: few; J gene: TRBJ1-1; D gene: -; V gene: TRBV11-2; CDR3 DNA: TGTGCCAGCAGCTTAGGTGCACCTGAAGCTTTCTTT; CDR3 protein: CASSLGAPEAFF
clone size: -; J gene: TRBJ2-7; D gene: -; V gene: TRBV18; CDR3 DNA: TGTGCCAGCTCACCAAACGGCTCGGGCGAGCAGTACTTC; CDR3 protein: CASSPNGSGEQYF
clone size: -; J gene: TRBJ2-2; D gene: -; V gene: TRBV7-9; CDR3 DNA: TGTGCCAGCAGCTTGTCCGGGGAGCTGTTTTTT; CDR3 protein: CASSLSGELFF
clone size: -; J gene: TRBJ1-2; D gene: TRBD1; V gene: TRBV4-3; CDR3 DNA: TGCGCCAGCAGCCAAGAGACGACAGGGGCCAATGGCTACACCTTC; CDR3 protein: CASSQETTGANGYTF
clone size: -; J gene: TRBJ1-1; D gene: TRBD1; V gene: TRBV11-2; CDR3 DNA: TGTGCCAGCAGCTTAACAGGGGACACTGAAGCTTTCTTT; CDR3 protein: CASSLTGDTEAFF
clone size: -; J gene: TRBJ1-5; D gene: TRBD1; V gene: TRBV4-3; CDR3 DNA: TGCGCCAGCAGCCAAGACGACAGGGCCAATCAGCCCCAGCATTTT; CDR3 protein: CASSQDDRANQPQHF